One and the same sample provided the 24 T cell receptor beta chains below, sequenced in a study of blood T cell repertoires in COVID-19. The method was immunoSEQ multiplex PCR; TCRdb's version includes in-frame clones alone and lacks a portion of them. The sample shows 150,000 or so clones, over 75% of them seen only once. Sequenced material: peripheral blood. The receptor set was obtained from a woman aged 55-69 years with COVID-19, enrolled during active disease.

The chain's CDR3 is CASGDSLNEKLFF. The DNA for the CDR3 is TGTGCCAGCGGGGACAGCTTGAATGAAAAACTGTTTTTT. The chain uses TRBV19 and TRBJ1-4; 7 bases are shared with TRBD1. The J segment lost 5 bases and the V segment lost 9 bases, leaving 6 bases of the junction unmatched. The CDR3 is 13 residues long. Germline V gene sequence: CDR1 LNHDA, CDR2 SQIVND (reference sequence).

This clone occurred once. The V gene is TRBV29-1, the J gene TRBJ1-2, with 9 bases lining up with TRBD1. The CDR3 loop spans 15 amino acids. The V and J ends lost 3 bases and 7 bases, in that order; junction bases with no gene match: 12. CDR1 is SQVTM and CDR2 is ANQGSEA in the germline V gene. CDR3 loop: CSVEGTGFITGGYTF. The CDR3 nucleotides read TGCAGCGTTGAGGGGACAGGGTTTATTACGGGTGGCTACACCTTC.

This sequence joins TRBV7-9 and TRBJ2-7; 8 bases agree with TRBD2. Trimming cost V 4 bases and J 0 bases; bases outside gene matches: 17. Germline-derived CDR1 and CDR2 are SEHNR and FQNEAQ (reference sequence). The CDR3 is 19 amino acids. The CDR3 DNA reads as TGTGCCAGCAGCTCACCGAAGGCACTAGCGGTGAACCGCTCCTACGAGCAGTACTTC. Residues: CASSSPKALAVNRSYEQYF.

A few counts support this clone. CDR3 amino acids: CASSRGLAEGAGELFF. CDR3 bases: TGCGCCAGCAGCCGGGGACTAGCGGAGGGGGCCGGGGAGCTGTTTTTT. The chain recombines TRBV4-1 with TRBJ2-2, with TRBD2 matching over 11 bases. The CDR3 runs to 16 residues. Germline V CDR1 and CDR2: MGHRA, YSYEKL. V shed 4 bases and J 6 bases; nucleotides not matched to a gene: 7.

The J gene is TRBJ1-6, the V gene TRBV27; a weak D match, TRBD1 (5 bases). Germline loops: CDR1 MNHEY, CDR2 SMNVEV (reference sequence). V lost 4 bases, J lost 9 bases, and 19 bases lay in between. The CDR3 loop spans 16 amino acids. The CDR3 DNA sequence: TGTGCCAGCAGTTCTCCCGGGGGGGGGATGGGTTCACCCCTCCACTTT. Its protein is CASSSPGGGMGSPLHF.

The chain couples TRBV7-3 to TRBJ2-2; 10 nucleotides align to TRBD2. Per the germline V gene, CDR1 is SGHTA and CDR2 is FQGTGA. CDR3 length: 16 residues. J gave up 3 bases and V 5 bases, and 6 bases lay outside the gene matches. CDR3 sequence (DNA): TGTGCCAGCAGCCCAACTAGCGGGGCCGACACCGGGGAGCTGTTTTTT. Protein: CASSPTSGADTGELFF.

V gene TRBV20-1 combines with J gene TRBJ1-2; no clear D gene. V gave up 5 bases and J gave up 2 bases, with 6 bases separating them. This CDR3 is 11 amino acids long. Germline lookup yields CDR1 DFQATT and CDR2 SNEGSKA (reference sequence). This CDR3 reads CSAPRNYGYTF. In DNA, the CDR3 is TGCAGTGCTCCCCGGAACTATGGCTACACCTTC.

The rearrangement joins TRBV4-2 to TRBJ1-5, with 7 bases identical to TRBD1. Looked up from germline, CDR1 is LGHNA and CDR2 is YNFKEQ. The CDR3 has 15 amino acids. J lost 1 base, V lost 2 bases, and 2 bases had no gene match. The CDR3 DNA sequence: TGTGCCAGCAGCCAATGGGGACAGAGCAATCAGCCCCAGCATTTT. Translation: CASSQWGQSNQPQHF.

This chain joins TRBV2 and TRBJ2-1; TRBD2 might be the D (5 bases). CDR1 SNHLY and CDR2 FYNNEI come from the germline V gene. The V end was cut by 5 bases, the J end by 2 bases, with 7 bases between. This CDR3 has 13 amino acids. CDR3 residues: CASSSGTYNEQFF. CDR3 in DNA: TGTGCCAGCAGTTCCGGGACCTACAATGAGCAGTTCTTC.

The chain links TRBV7-2 to TRBJ1-2; D ambiguous. The CDR3 covers 17 residues. Germline values: CDR1 SGHTA, CDR2 FQGNSA. Trimming removed 1 base at V and 7 bases at J, with 22 bases between. The CDR3 DNA reads TGTGCCAGCAGCTTAGTCCGCCGGACCGACCAGGAGGGTGGCTACACCTTC. Its translation is CASSLVRRTDQEGGYTF.

The gene calls are TRBV19 and TRBJ2-7; TRBD1 might be the D (5 bases). Germline V lookup: CDR1 LNHDA, CDR2 SQIVND (reference sequence). Trimming removed 3 bases from V and 0 bases from J, with 6 bases in between. The length of the CDR3 is 13 residues. The CDR3 reads CASSMTASYEQYF. CDR3 DNA sequence: TGTGCCAGTAGTATGACAGCCTCCTACGAGCAGTACTTC.

This clone was picked up one time. The chain is built from TRBV3-1 (or the pseudogene TRBV3-2) and TRBJ1-2; tentatively, D is TRBD1 (6 bases). The CDR3 runs 15 residues. V lost 1 base and J 4 bases, leaving 13 bases between the germline ends. Germline assignment: CDR1 LGHDT and CDR2 YNNKEL (reference sequence). DNA of the CDR3: TGTGCCAGCAGCCAAGCAGGGGCGGAAAGCTATGGCTACACCTTC. It specifies CASSQAGAESYGYTF.

The chain is built from TRBV4-1 and TRBJ2-7; D is possibly TRBD1 (6 bases). This CDR3 has 16 amino acids. Trimming removed 1 base from V and 3 bases from J, with 16 bases in between. The germline V gene encodes CDR1 MGHRA and CDR2 YSYEKL. The CDR3 loop is CASSQVGRGQYYEQYF. CDR3 sequence (DNA): TGCGCCAGCAGCCAAGTCGGCAGGGGACAATACTACGAGCAGTACTTC.

The V gene is TRBV7-8, the J gene TRBJ2-5, with D perhaps matching TRBD2 (5 bases). CDR3 size: 16 residues. Germline V lookup: CDR1 SGHVS, CDR2 FQNEAQ. Trimming removed 5 bases from V and 4 bases from J, with 20 bases in between. Here the CDR3 DNA reads TGTGCCAGCAGCCGACGGAGGCAGACCCCAGGAGAGACCCAGTACTTC. Its protein product is CASSRRRQTPGETQYF.

This chain uses TRBV19 with TRBJ2-1; TRBD2 might be the D (6 bases). The CDR3 has 15 residues. CDR1 LNHDA and CDR2 SQIVND come from the germline V gene (reference sequence). V dropped 5 bases and J dropped 1 base, with 12 bases sitting between them. CDR3 sequence: CASSPRRGSYNEQFF. The CDR3 coding sequence is TGTGCCAGTAGTCCCCGGCGGGGATCCTACAATGAGCAGTTCTTC.

J is TRBJ1-4 and V is TRBV5-1, with D possibly matching TRBD1 (5 bases). The germline V and J ends were trimmed by 4 bases and 8 bases, with 15 bases remaining between them. CDR3 length: 14 residues. Germline V gene data show CDR1 as SGHRS and CDR2 as YFSETQ. CDR3 in DNA: TGCGCCAGCAGCGAGGAGGGGCCGGGGGAAAAACTGTTTTTT. It is translated as CASSEEGPGEKLFF. Full variable domain (rest looked up from reference TRBV5-1 and TRBJ1-4): KAGVTQTPRYLIKTRGQQVTLSCSPISGHRSVSWYQQTPGQGLQFLFEYFSETQRNKGNFPGRFSGRQFSNSRSEMNVSTLELGDSALYLCASSEEGPGEKLFFGSGTQLSVL.

The rearrangement links TRBV30 to TRBJ2-7, with D possibly TRBD2 on 5 matching bases. CDR3 size: 15 residues. In germline, CDR1 is GTSNPN, CDR2 SVGIG (reference sequence). Trimming took off 0 bases at V and 7 bases at J, with 19 bases between the two ends. The chain's CDR3 is CAWSVLRARVGEQYF. CDR3 sequence (DNA): TGTGCCTGGAGTGTACTGAGGGCTCGGGTGGGAGAGCAGTACTTC.

The chain has TRBV9 and TRBJ2-3, with 10 bases fitting TRBD2. CDR3 length equals 15 residues. The germline CDR1 and CDR2 sequences are SGDLS and YYNGEE. The V and J ends lost 0 bases and 10 bases, in that order; junction bases with no gene match: 8. The DNA for the CDR3 is TGTGCCAGCAGCGTAGCGAGCGGGGGGGCGACAGCGCAGTATTTT. Translated, it gives CASSVASGGATAQYF. The full variable domain, its missing parts supplied by reference TRBV9 and TRBJ2-3, is DSGVTQTPKHLITATGQRVTLRCSPRSGDLSVYWYQQSLDQGLQFLIQYYNGEERAKGNILERFSAQQFPDLHSELNLSSLELGDSALYFCASSVASGGATAQYFGPGTRLTVL.

CDR3 sequence: CASSRPGGYNEQFF. Written as DNA, the CDR3 is TGTGCCAGTAGTCGCCCGGGGGGCTACAATGAGCAGTTCTTC. V and J are TRBV19 and TRBJ2-1; the match to TRBD2 covers 7 bases. V shed 5 bases, J shed 3 bases, and the junction held 4 bases outside the gene matches. The CDR3 is made up of 14 amino acids. Germline CDR1 is LNHDA and CDR2 is SQIVND (reference sequence).

V and J are TRBV7-3 and TRBJ2-3; no clear D gene. The CDR3 contains 11 residues. The V end was cut by 8 bases, the J end by 7 bases, with 10 bases between. CDR1 and CDR2 (germline): SGHTA, FQGTGA. In DNA form, the CDR3 reads TGTGCCAGCGGATATGGGCATACGCAGTATTTT. It encodes CASGYGHTQYF.

The chain is built from TRBV2 and TRBJ2-1, with D possibly TRBD1 on 6 matching bases. This CDR3 has 15 residues. Trimming left V 4 bases short and J 6 bases short, with 16 bases between. Germline CDR1 SNHLY, CDR2 FYNNEI. The CDR3 DNA reads TGTGCCAGCAGTGTGAGGGGGACGGGGACCAATGAGCAGTTCTTC. Residues: CASSVRGTGTNEQFF.

V gene TRBV5-6 combines with J gene TRBJ2-7; D call uncertain. The CDR3 is made up of 11 amino acids. Germline CDR1 is SGHDT and CDR2 is YYEEEE. V was cut by 1 base and J by 5 bases, with 4 bases left in between. The CDR3 sequence: CASSLSHEQYF. The CDR3, as DNA: TGTGCCAGCAGCTTGAGCCACGAGCAGTACTTC. The full variable domain, in which reference TRBV5-6 and TRBJ2-7 provide the parts outside the CDR3, is DAGVTQSPTHLIKTRGQQVTLRCSPKSGHDTVSWYQQALGQGPQFIFQYYEEEERQRGNFPDRFSGHQFPNYSSELNVNALLLGDSALYLCASSLSHEQYFGPGTRLTVT.

The gene calls are TRBV19 and TRBJ2-5, with a weak D call TRBD2 (5 bases). The CDR3 covers 13 residues. The V gene's germline CDR1 is LNHDA and CDR2 SQIVND (reference sequence). Trimming stripped 2 bases from V and 5 bases from J, with 9 bases between. The CDR3 coding sequence is TGTGCCAGTAGTATAAGTGGGAGCGAGACCCAGTACTTC. Protein: CASSISGSETQYF.

The chain couples TRBV10-3 to TRBJ1-2; D unresolved. The CDR3 consists of 17 residues. Trimming removed 2 bases from V and 1 base from J, with 17 bases in between. Germline V gives CDR1 ENHRY, CDR2 SYGVKD. CDR3 sequence: CAISEGSWPGLNYGYTF. DNA of the CDR3: TGTGCCATCAGTGAGGGAAGTTGGCCAGGACTTAACTATGGCTACACCTTC.